The 12 T cell receptor beta chains presented below share a single source sample, sequenced in a study of cytomegalovirus exposure and HLA in healthy donors. With 60 Vbeta and 13 Jbeta primers, the PCR was carried out. Method: immunoSEQ multiplex PCR; TCRdb's copy keeps in-frame clones and lacks some. The sample lists around 120,000 clones; around 80% were seen once. Input material: PBMCs. The receptors were gathered from a female donor in good health and CMV-seropositive.

CDR3 in amino acids: CASSWRWEPRGNTIYF. CDR3 in DNA: TGTGCCAGCAGTTGGCGTTGGGAGCCTCGTGGAAACACCATATATTTT. V is TRBV2 and J is TRBJ1-3, with D hard to call. The V and J ends lost 5 bases and 3 bases respectively, with 17 bases between them. From germline, CDR1 is SNHLY and CDR2 FYNNEI. This CDR3 has 16 amino acids.

The chain has TRBV6-1 and TRBJ2-3; 10 nucleotides agree with TRBD2. The CDR3 totals 14 residues. The germline CDR1 and CDR2 sequences are MNHNS and SASEGT. With 6 bases clipped from V and 4 bases from J, the junction kept 4 bases outside the gene matches. The CDR3 DNA reads as TGTGCCAGCAGACCTAGCGGGAGTTCAGATACGCAGTATTTT. Protein product: CASRPSGSSDTQYF.

The chain is built from TRBV6-1 and TRBJ2-7; 11 bases line up with TRBD1. The CDR3 is made up of 13 amino acids. Losses at the gene ends were 10 bases for V and 3 bases for J; bases not matched to a gene: 5. From germline, CDR1 is MNHNS and CDR2 SASEGT. The DNA for the CDR3 is TGTGCCATCAGGACAGGGGGCATCTACGAGCAGTACTTC. The encoded protein is CAIRTGGIYEQYF.

This chain links TRBV10-3 with TRBJ2-2; 12 bases align to TRBD2. This CDR3 contains 15 residues. V lost 6 bases to trimming and J lost 8 bases; unmatched junction nucleotides: 7. The germline CDR1 and CDR2 sequences are ENHRY and SYGVKD. The CDR3 loop is CAIRETSGRRGELFF. CDR3 DNA: TGTGCCATCAGAGAGACTAGCGGGAGAAGGGGGGAGCTGTTTTTT.

This clone was counted a single time. The chain has TRBV7-8 and TRBJ2-2; 9 bases are a match to TRBD2. CDR1 and CDR2 (germline): SGHVS, FQNEAQ. The CDR3 is made up of 17 amino acids. Germline trimming cut 2 bases from V and 2 bases from J; bases unmatched to any gene: 6. The CDR3 is CASSLPRLAVNTGELFF. The CDR3 DNA follows: TGTGCCAGCAGCTTACCCCGACTAGCGGTAAACACCGGGGAGCTGTTTTTT.

The chain links TRBV5-6 to TRBJ2-4, with D hard to call. V was pared by 1 base and J by 6 bases, with 11 bases between. The CDR3 runs 14 residues. The germline gives CDR1 SGHDT, CDR2 YYEEEE. CDR3 DNA sequence: TGTGCCAGCAGCTTGCATAGCTCCCCAAACATTCAGTACTTC. Amino acid sequence: CASSLHSSPNIQYF.

The V gene is TRBV4-2, the J gene TRBJ1-1, with D unclear. V lost 0 bases and J 3 bases, leaving 17 bases between the germline ends. The CDR3 is 17 residues long. Germline V CDR1 and CDR2: LGHNA, YNFKEQ. DNA for the CDR3: TGTGCCAGCAGCCAAGACCCGCTTGCCCCCGCGCACACTGAAGCTTTCTTT. This sequence encodes CASSQDPLAPAHTEAFF.

This clone was detected only a few times. The J gene is TRBJ2-1, the V gene TRBV9; 7 bases agree with TRBD2. Germline V lookup: CDR1 SGDLS, CDR2 YYNGEE. This CDR3 comprises 16 residues. V shed 0 bases and J 3 bases; nucleotides not matched to a gene: 6. CDR3 sequence reads: CASSVEAASGYNEQFF. In DNA form, the CDR3 reads TGTGCCAGCAGCGTAGAGGCGGCTAGCGGCTACAATGAGCAGTTCTTC.

The chain carries TRBV19 and TRBJ1-5; D gene ambiguous. CDR3 size: 14 residues. Trimming took off 9 bases at V and 4 bases at J, with 16 bases between the two ends. Germline CDR1 is LNHDA and CDR2 is SQIVND (reference sequence). CDR3 sequence (DNA): TGTGCCAGCTCGGGCGGGAACAAAAATCAGCCCCAGCATTTT. Its translation: CASSGGNKNQPQHF.

The chain is built from TRBV7-8 and TRBJ1-1, with D perhaps matching TRBD1 (5 bases). CDR3 size: 15 residues. CDR1 and CDR2 (germline): SGHVS, FQNEAQ. Deletions cut 1 base from V and 0 bases from J, with 9 bases between. The CDR3 DNA sequence: TGTGCCAGCAGCTTAGAGGCAGGGATGAACACTGAAGCTTTCTTT. Its protein product is CASSLEAGMNTEAFF.

The rearrangement links TRBV9 to TRBJ2-7, with D unresolved. The CDR3 extends over 14 amino acids. The germline CDR1 and CDR2 sequences are SGDLS and YYNGEE. Trimming took off 1 base at V and 2 bases at J, with 10 bases between the two ends. CDR3 DNA sequence: TGTGCCAGCAGCGTATTACCGAACACCTACGAGCAGTACTTC. Translation gives CASSVLPNTYEQYF.

This clone appeared once. V and J are TRBV7-2 and TRBJ1-6; 8 bases are shared with TRBD1. Trimming removed 2 bases from V and 6 bases from J; junction bases left unmatched: 3. The V gene's germline CDR1 is SGHTA and CDR2 FQGNSA. The CDR3 length is 15 residues. CDR3 nucleotide sequence: TGTGCCAGCAGCTTACAGGGGGCTAGTAATTCACCCCTCCACTTT. As protein: CASSLQGASNSPLHF.